This TCR beta chain is from a study of blood T cell repertoires in COVID-19. About the research overall: There were acute and convalescent COVID-19 samples, and they came from the United States, Italy and Spain. The analysed material was cDNA or gDNA that came from T cells, B-cell-depleted T cells, or PBMCs.

This CDR3 region has 15 residues. Germline CDR1 and CDR2: SGHTA and FQGNSA. V lost 0 bases, J lost 4 bases, and 13 bases lay in between. As processed by the authors: From reference gene primer amplification, estimates of nucleated cell counts were derived. Produced via immunoSEQ multiplex PCR; TCRdb's table is partial and in-frame only. V and J calls and clone size are copied from that table; D and trimming were computed from the DNA. The sample holds approximately 160,000 clones, approximately 80% seen once. Specimen: peripheral blood. The chain employs TRBV7-2 and TRBJ2-7, with D perhaps TRBD1 (6 bases). The receptor comes from a man aged 55 to 69 with acute or convalescent COVID-19. DNA of the CDR3: TGTGCCAGCAGCTTAGCCGACAGGTCTCAATACGAGCAGTACTTC. It is translated as CASSLADRSQYEQYF.